This TCR beta chain was sequenced in a study of blood T cell repertoires in COVID-19. The overall study: Some COVID-19 samples were acute and others convalescent; all came from the United States, Italy and Spain.

Per germline, CDR1 SGHTS and CDR2 YDEGEE. The CDR3 runs 15 residues. The V segment lost 3 bases and the J segment 5 bases; nucleotides outside the gene matches: 5. Assay used: immunoSEQ multiplex PCR; TCRdb lists only in-frame clones, some missing. The sample carries approximately 130,000 clones, roughly 86% recorded once. The source of this sequence is a human donor in a cohort sampled during active COVID-19. The V call is TRBV5-8, the J call TRBJ2-1; TRBD2 matches at 10 bases. The source material was peripheral blood. The CDR3 region has the DNA TGTGCCAGCAGCTACATAGCGGGGGGAGACAATGAGCAGTTCTTC. It codes for CASSYIAGGDNEQFF.